Here is one T cell receptor beta chain with its context. Its antigen is unidentified. These data are taken from a study of beta chain features in type 1 diabetes. The V end was cut by 7 bases, the J end by 0 bases, with 16 bases between. The CDR3 consists of 16 residues. Germline CDR1 is MNHNY and CDR2 is SVGAGI (reference sequence). Study findings and constraints: In every one of the four CD4+ subsets, TCRB CDR3s were moderately but significantly shorter in Type 1 diabetes patients. PCR might show a preference for shorter templates, equally across patients and controls.

Expressed TCRB transcripts were sequenced because the entire RNA isolate underwent reverse transcription. This table comes from immunoSEQ multiplex PCR, and its TCRdb copy is limited to in-frame clones, with some not included. This table has about 68,000 clones, approximately 50% appearing once. Isolation of CD4+ naive, central memory, regulatory and stem cell-like memory cells was achieved by sorting via CD45RO/CCR7/CD25/CD127/CD95/CD27. This clonotype originated in a man under 40 with type 1 diabetes. The chain joins TRBV6-6 to TRBJ2-1, with TRBD2 as a possible D gene (5 bases). Material for sequencing was central memory CD4+ T cells from blood. The CDR3 sequence is CASTRRVATSYNEQFF. The CDR3, as DNA: TGTGCCAGCACCCGCCGGGTAGCGACCTCCTACAATGAGCAGTTCTTC.